The clone carrying this TCR beta chain appeared once. This record belongs to a study of technical replicates of blood from a few donors. TCRdb keeps only in-frame clones here, not all; method: immunoSEQ multiplex PCR. The repertoire has around 100,000 clones, about 95% of them found once; the top ten carry about 0.3%. V dropped 4 bases and J dropped 4; count of bases not matched to a gene: 7. Germline values: CDR1 SGHDT, CDR2 YYEEEE. The CDR3 consists of 15 residues. This clonotype originated in a human donor in good health. Material: T cells isolated from PBMCs. V is TRBV5-6 and J is TRBJ2-7; 11 bases fit TRBD1. In DNA, the CDR3 is TGTGCCAGCAGCCCGGCTGGACAGGGGGCGTACGAGCAGTACTTC. The encoded protein is CASSPAGQGAYEQYF.